This T cell receptor (beta chain) was obtained from a study of cytomegalovirus exposure and HLA in healthy donors. Use of 60 Vbeta and 13 Jbeta primers characterized the PCR. Clones were read by immunoSEQ multiplex PCR, and TCRdb kept only the in-frame ones, dropping some. The repertoire holds around 150,000 clones, more than 75% seen once, with 2% to 3% in the top ten. Findings of the study overall: In a later analysis, across HLA loci, associated TCR counts were highest for DRB1, lowest for HLA-C. The sole available immune exposure information was CMV serostatus. Analysis was performed later, and it showed HLA-associated TCR beta chains to be more clonally expanded than equally common others. V- and J-gene trimming in TCR beta was tied to a missense DCLRE1C variant by an analysis performed later.

Remarks on this clone: What it binds is unknown.

Germline values: CDR1 SGHNT, CDR2 YYREEE (reference sequence). The CDR3 extends over 14 amino acids. V was shortened by 0 bases and J by 3 bases, with 9 bases between the two germline ends. V usage is TRBV5-4 and J usage is TRBJ2-5; tentative D call: TRBD1 (5 bases). Sequencing was done on a sample of PBMCs. The clonotype was recovered from a man between 50 and 59 years old in good health and CMV-seronegative. The CDR3 loop is CASSLEGLKETQYF. The CDR3 nucleotides read TGTGCCAGCAGCTTGGAGGGGCTCAAAGAGACCCAGTACTTC.